This TCR beta chain was sequenced for a study of T cells in localized non-small cell lung cancer. Study results and caveats: Among the top 100 tumor clones, a median approximately 60 appeared in adjacent lung. Uninvolved adjacent lung had more T cell clonality than any other tissue, topping tumor. Sequencing was restricted to one tumor region; therefore, heterogeneity remains possible.

Germline V gene sequence: CDR1 MNHGY, CDR2 SAAAGT. This CDR3 comprises 16 residues. Trimming took 6 bases from V and 1 from J, leaving 15 bases between them. This clone is categorized as large (0.1 to 1%). The antigen is unknown. Clones were read by immunoSEQ multiplex PCR, and TCRdb kept only the in-frame ones, dropping some. The repertoire holds approximately 2,800 clones, 23% seen once, with 11% in the top ten. Harvested at least 2 cm beyond the tumor margin, adjacent lung showed no atypia. This sample comprised normal lung tissue next to the tumor, obtained before any cancer treatment. This chain connects TRBV6-8 to TRBJ2-2; possibly TRBD2 for D (5 bases). This TCR derives from a woman aged 35-75 years with stage I lung adenocarcinoma. The CDR3 bases are TGTGCCAGCAGACCTAGCCCCTATATGAACACCGGGGAGCTGTTTTTT. It encodes CASRPSPYMNTGELFF.